This is a list of T cell receptor beta chains from one sample in a study of response to subunit inactivated influenza vaccine. Via MiXCR, TCRdb re-called the RT-PCR reads, giving one row per CDR3 protein. The repertoire holds around 540,000 distinct CDR3 sequences, with about 11% as singletons. The sequenced sample was PBMCs from blood, obtained on the day of vaccination. These receptors were collected from a man between 45 and 60 years old who received an inactivated influenza vaccine. CDR3s include the opening cysteine and the closing phenylalanine or tryptophan. D genes are given only for firm matches. Some rows have no size entry. The others give once, few or many, or a class for an expanded clone.

J gene	V gene	D gene	clone size	CDR3 protein	CDR3 DNA
TRBJ2-1	TRBV20-1	.	few	CSAIANLVDEQFF	TGCAGTGCTATCGCGAATCTTGTCGATGAGCAGTTCTTC
TRBJ2-3	TRBV24-1	TRBD1	few	CATSDPGDRSSTDTQYF	TGTGCCACCAGTGATCCTGGGGACAGATCTAGCACAGATACGCAGTATTTT
TRBJ2-7	TRBV10-3	.	.	CAISETQGINEQYF	TGTGCCATCAGTGAAACGCAGGGTATTAACGAGCAGTACTTC
TRBJ2-3	TRBV20-1	TRBD2	few	CSAERTSGSTDTQYF	TGCAGTGCTGAACGGACTAGCGGGAGCACAGATACGCAGTATTTT
TRBJ2-5	TRBV13	.	.	CASSLFPTGQETQYF	TGTGCCAGCAGCTTATTCCCGACAGGACAAGAGACCCAGTACTTC
TRBJ2-7	TRBV7-9	.	.	CASSLAWGTSYEQYF	TGTGCCAGCAGCTTAGCATGGGGTACCTCCTACGAGCAGTACTTC
TRBJ2-5	TRBV24-1	.	few	CATSDTQETQYF	TGTGCCACCAGTGATACTCAAGAGACCCAGTACTTC
TRBJ2-3	TRBV6-1	.	few	CASKLTGTSTDTQYF	TGTGCCAGCAAGCTGACAGGGACTAGCACAGATACGCAGTATTTT
TRBJ2-1	TRBV11-2	.	.	CASSLDRLGNEQFF	TGTGCCAGCAGCTTAGATCGTTTGGGGAATGAGCAGTTCTTC
TRBJ1-4	TRBV15	TRBD1	.	CATSSLGTAVNEKLFF	TGTGCCACCAGCAGCCTTGGGACAGCTGTTAATGAAAAACTGTTTTTT
TRBJ1-6	TRBV4-2	.	.	CASSQVINQDSPLHF	TGTGCCAGCAGCCAAGTGATCAATCAGGATTCACCCCTCCACTTT
TRBJ1-6	TRBV27	.	.	CASSSAAGPNSPLHF	TGTGCCAGCAGTTCAGCGGCGGGGCCTAATTCACCCCTCCACTTT
TRBJ2-2	TRBV5-1	TRBD1	many	CASSPDRVGTGELFF	TGCGCCAGCAGCCCGGACAGGGTAGGCACCGGGGAGCTGTTTTTT
TRBJ1-3	TRBV5-1	.	few	CASSLGPLTASGNTIYF	TGCGCCAGCAGCTTGGGGCCGTTGACTGCCTCTGGAAACACCATATATTTT
TRBJ1-5	TRBV30	TRBD1	.	CAWGRGQGPNQPQHF	TGTGCCTGGGGACGTGGACAGGGACCAAATCAGCCCCAGCATTTT
TRBJ2-7	TRBV29-1	.	many	CSVEVADSLTYEQYF	TGCAGCGTTGAAGTCGCGGACTCCCTTACCTACGAGCAGTACTTC
TRBJ2-3	TRBV10-3	.	many	CAISQAADTQYF	TGTGCCATCAGCCAAGCCGCAGATACGCAGTATTTT
TRBJ2-3	TRBV7-9	.	few	CASSRNDYTQYF	TGTGCCAGCAGCCGCAACGATTATACGCAGTATTTT
TRBJ2-5	TRBV5-1	.	few	CASSYEGETQYF	TGCGCCAGCAGCTATGAAGGAGAGACCCAGTACTTC
TRBJ2-1	TRBV11-2	.	few	CASSLERNRAEQFF	TGTGCCAGCAGCTTAGAAAGGAACCGCGCTGAGCAGTTCTTC
TRBJ2-1	TRBV5-1	.	few	CATSVIFTYNEQFF	TGCGCCACCTCGGTAATATTTACCTACAATGAGCAGTTCTTC
TRBJ2-2	TRBV29-1	.	.	CSVTDSNTGELFF	TGCAGCGTTACGGACAGCAACACCGGGGAGCTGTTTTTT
TRBJ2-1	TRBV7-6	TRBD2	.	CASSLFGGDYNNEQFF	TGTGCCAGCAGCCTTTTCGGGGGGGATTATAACAATGAGCAGTTCTTC
TRBJ1-2	TRBV28	.	few	CASSLLGPQNYGYTF	TGTGCCAGCAGTCTCTTGGGACCACAAAACTATGGCTACACCTTC
TRBJ1-6	TRBV15	.	many	CATSRDRQPNSPLHF	TGTGCCACCAGCAGAGATAGGCAGCCTAATTCACCCCTCCACTTT
TRBJ2-1	TRBV6-2/TRBV6-3	.	few	CASLVSGASNEQFF	TGTGCCAGCCTTGTTTCGGGGGCCTCCAATGAGCAGTTCTTC
TRBJ2-5	TRBV6-2/TRBV6-3	TRBD1	.	CASSYYRGTGEETQYF	TGTGCCAGCAGTTACTACAGAGGGACAGGGGAAGAGACCCAGTACTTC